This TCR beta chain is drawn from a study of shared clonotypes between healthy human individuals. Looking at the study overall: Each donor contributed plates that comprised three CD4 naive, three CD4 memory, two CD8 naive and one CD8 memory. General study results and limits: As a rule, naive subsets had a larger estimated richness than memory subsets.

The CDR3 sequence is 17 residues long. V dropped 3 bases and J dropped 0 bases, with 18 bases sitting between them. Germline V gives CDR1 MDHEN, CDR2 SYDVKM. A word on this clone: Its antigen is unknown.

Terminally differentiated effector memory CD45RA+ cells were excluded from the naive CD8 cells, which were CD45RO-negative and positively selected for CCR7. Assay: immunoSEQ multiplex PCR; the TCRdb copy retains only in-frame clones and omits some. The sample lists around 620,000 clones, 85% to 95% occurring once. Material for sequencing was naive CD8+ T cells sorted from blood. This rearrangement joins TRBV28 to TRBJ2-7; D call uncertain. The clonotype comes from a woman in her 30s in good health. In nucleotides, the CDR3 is TGTGCCAGCAGTTTGGTCTACCCGGCGCGTTCCTCCTACGAGCAGTACTTC. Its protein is CASSLVYPARSSYEQYF.